Each of the 20 T cell receptor beta chains below was sequenced from the same sample in a study of cytomegalovirus exposure and HLA in healthy donors. Primers: 60 Vbeta forward and 13 Jbeta reverse. Using immunoSEQ multiplex PCR, the repertoire was profiled, and TCRdb retains in-frame clones only, with some absent. The sample includes roughly 140,000 clones, over 70% seen only once; the top ten take about 4.4%. The sequencing sample was made of PBMCs. The receptors shown here come from a man aged 40-55 years in good health and CMV-seronegative.

This clone showed up just a few times. V is TRBV29-1 and J is TRBJ2-1, with 14 positions matching TRBD2. V lost 6 bases and J lost 0; bases outside the gene matches: 4. The CDR3 has 16 residues. Germline CDR1 is SQVTM and CDR2 is ANQGSEA. The CDR3 loop reads CSVDGLAGGSYNEQFF. The CDR3 region has the DNA TGCAGCGTAGACGGACTAGCGGGGGGCTCCTACAATGAGCAGTTCTTC.

The rearrangement links TRBV6-5 to TRBJ1-2, with 8 bases lining up with TRBD1. V gave up 4 bases and J gave up 4 bases; unmatched junction bases: 8. The germline V gene has CDR1 MNHEY and CDR2 SVGAGI. CDR3 length: 15 amino acids. CDR3 bases: TGTGCCAGCAGTTCCAGACAGGGGCGCTCCTATGGCTACACCTTC. It specifies CASSSRQGRSYGYTF.

The sample holds a few counts of this clone. The rearrangement uses TRBV5-1 and TRBJ1-6; TRBD1 matches 8 bases. The CDR3 is 15 residues long. The V gene end was trimmed by 1 base and the J gene end by 7 bases; junction bases not matched to a gene: 4. Germline V gene sequence: CDR1 SGHRS, CDR2 YFSETQ. The CDR3, as DNA: TGCGCCAGCAGCTTGTCAGGGGGCGACAATTCACCCCTCCACTTT. Translating it yields CASSLSGGDNSPLHF.

Notes on this clone: This CDR3 is also generated by other DNA sequences in the sample. The chain uses TRBV6-1 and TRBJ2-3; 10 bases map to TRBD2. The germline V gene has CDR1 MNHNS and CDR2 SASEGT. CDR3 length: 15 amino acids. With 5 bases clipped from V and 1 base from J, the junction kept 3 bases outside the gene matches. CDR3 DNA: TGTGCCAGCAGTCCCCTAGCGGGGGGCACAGATACGCAGTATTTT. Translating gives CASSPLAGGTDTQYF.

This chain uses TRBV6-6 with TRBJ1-3, with D possibly being TRBD1 (6 bases). Germline V gene sequence: CDR1 MNHNY, CDR2 SVGAGI (reference sequence). The CDR3 consists of 15 residues. V was shortened by 5 bases and J by 0 bases, with 11 bases between the two germline ends. CDR3 region: CASSRQAGSGNTIYF. The CDR3 region has the DNA TGTGCCAGCAGTCGACAGGCGGGCTCTGGAAACACCATATATTTT.

The V gene is TRBV5-1, the J gene TRBJ1-3; 8 bases match TRBD1. This CDR3 is built from 15 residues. Per germline, CDR1 SGHRS and CDR2 YFSETQ. The V segment lost 4 bases and the J segment 2 bases; nucleotides outside the gene matches: 5. Here the CDR3 DNA reads TGCGCCAGCAGCCCCGGGGACAGGACTGGAAACACCATATATTTT. Residues: CASSPGDRTGNTIYF.

The rearrangement joins TRBV7-4 to TRBJ1-2; 9 nucleotides align to TRBD1. Germline V CDR1 and CDR2: SGHVT, SQSDAQ. The J segment lost 2 bases and the V segment lost 5 bases, leaving 6 bases of the junction unmatched. The CDR3 covers 15 residues. DNA for the CDR3: TGTGCCAGCAGCCCTTGGACAGGGGCCAACTATGGCTACACCTTC. Its translation is CASSPWTGANYGYTF. Together with reference TRBV7-4 and TRBJ1-2, the CDR3 gives the full variable domain: GAGVSQSPRYKVAKRGRDVALRCDSISGHVTLYWYRQTLGQGSEVLTYSQSDAQRDKSGRPSGRFSAERPERSVSTLKIQRTEQGDSAVYLCASSPWTGANYGYTFGSGTRLTVV.

V usage is TRBV6-5 and J usage is TRBJ2-7, with D perhaps matching TRBD1 (5 bases). The V end was cut by 7 bases, the J end by 1 base, with 11 bases between. Germline CDR1 reads MNHEY; CDR2 reads SVGAGI. The CDR3 consists of 13 residues. The CDR3 DNA reads TGTGCCAGCATGGACACTCCGTCCTACGAGCAGTACTTC. Its protein is CASMDTPSYEQYF.

V and J are TRBV9 and TRBJ2-6, with 11 bases lining up with TRBD1. The CDR3 has 17 residues. V shed 4 bases, J shed 1 base, and the junction held 4 bases outside the gene matches. Germline CDR1 and CDR2: SGDLS and YYNGEE. The CDR3 nucleotides are TGTGCCAGCAGCCGCGGACAGGGGGCGTCTGGGGCCAACGTCCTGACTTTC. Its translation is CASSRGQGASGANVLTF.

V gene TRBV5-1 combines with J gene TRBJ2-3; D call uncertain. V dropped 4 bases and J dropped 2 bases, with 8 bases sitting between them. The germline V gene encodes CDR1 SGHRS and CDR2 YFSETQ. There are 13 residues in the CDR3. The CDR3, as DNA: TGCGCCAGCAGCATAGAGGACACAGATACGCAGTATTTT. This codes for CASSIEDTDTQYF.

This sequence joins TRBV6-1 and TRBJ2-4; D is perhaps TRBD1 (6 bases). The germline V gene has CDR1 MNHNS and CDR2 SASEGT. This CDR3 comprises 16 residues. The V end lost 1 base, the J end lost 0 bases, and 10 bases lay between the germline ends. Here the CDR3 DNA reads TGTGCCAGCAGTGAAGGGACAGTTGTAGCCAAAAACATTCAGTACTTC. Protein sequence: CASSEGTVVAKNIQYF.

CDR3 bases: TGCGCCAGCAGCCCCAGCACAGCCTACGAGCAGTACTTC. Its translation is CASSPSTAYEQYF. The chain couples TRBV5-1 to TRBJ2-7; no definite D call. CDR1 is SGHRS, CDR2 YFSETQ, per germline. V lost 4 bases to trimming and J lost 2 bases, with 10 bases between them. This CDR3 spans 13 amino acids.

This chain links TRBV5-1 with TRBJ2-5, with TRBD1 matching 12 bases. This CDR3 comprises 16 residues. Germline CDR1 is SGHRS and CDR2 is YFSETQ. Losses at the gene ends were 0 bases for V and 4 bases for J; bases not matched to a gene: 4. This CDR3 is CASSLAGTGGLETQYF. The CDR3 DNA reads TGCGCCAGCAGCTTGGCCGGGACAGGGGGCCTAGAGACCCAGTACTTC.

This clone was picked up a small number of times. The gene calls are TRBV15 and TRBJ2-5; TRBD2 matches 8 bases. The CDR3 consists of 16 residues. Germline CDR1 and CDR2: LNHNV and YYDKDF (reference sequence). V shed 1 base and J 1 base; nucleotides not matched to a gene: 5. The CDR3 DNA sequence: TGTGCCACCAGCAGAGTTGGGCGGGGGGTCCAAGAGACCCAGTACTTC. This encodes CATSRVGRGVQETQYF.

This clone came up once. V usage is TRBV9 and J usage is TRBJ2-3, with a possible D match to TRBD2 (7 bases). Trimming removed 4 bases at V and 3 bases at J, with 15 bases between. This CDR3 has 15 amino acids. Germline V gives CDR1 SGDLS, CDR2 YYNGEE. CDR3 protein: CASSIRGGGTDTQYF. The CDR3 coding sequence is TGTGCCAGCAGCATCCGAGGGGGGGGTACAGATACGCAGTATTTT. The full variable domain, with the rest looked up from reference TRBV9 and TRBJ2-3, is DSGVTQTPKHLITATGQRVTLRCSPRSGDLSVYWYQQSLDQGLQFLIQYYNGEERAKGNILERFSAQQFPDLHSELNLSSLELGDSALYFCASSIRGGGTDTQYFGPGTRLTVL.

For the CDR3, the DNA is TGTGCCAGTACAAGTAGACAAGGGGGCTACCAAGAGACCCAGTACTTC. It yields the protein CASTSRQGGYQETQYF. V gene TRBV19 combines with J gene TRBJ2-5, with TRBD1 matching 7 bases. This CDR3 contains 16 residues. From germline, CDR1 is LNHDA and CDR2 SQIVND (reference sequence). V trimming: 7 bases; J trimming: 0 bases; junction bases outside the gene matches: 11.

The rearrangement uses TRBV7-9 and TRBJ2-1, with TRBD2 matching over 11 bases. This CDR3 is built from 17 residues. With V trimmed by 5 bases and J by 6 bases, 12 bases remained unmatched. Per germline, CDR1 SEHNR and CDR2 FQNEAQ (reference sequence). This chain's CDR3 is CASSIRLVAGGRNEQFF. The CDR3 DNA follows: TGTGCCAGCAGCATCCGGCTGGTAGCGGGGGGGCGCAATGAGCAGTTCTTC. The complete variable domain, with remaining parts taken from reference TRBV7-9 and TRBJ2-1, reads DTGVSQNPRHKITKRGQNVTFRCDPISEHNRLYWYRQTLGQGPEFLTYFQNEAQLEKSRLLSDRFSAERPKGSFSTLEIQRTEQGDSAMYLCASSIRLVAGGRNEQFFGPGTRLTVL.

The rearrangement joins TRBV18 to TRBJ1-3; D might be TRBD1 (5 bases). Germline CDR1 reads KGHSH; CDR2 reads LQKENI. The length of the CDR3 is 15 residues. V dropped 4 bases and J dropped 0 bases, with 10 bases sitting between them. The chain's CDR3 is CASSQGQSSGNTIYF. The CDR3 DNA sequence: TGTGCCAGCTCACAAGGACAAAGCTCTGGAAACACCATATATTTT.

This clone was detected only a few times. CDR3 bases: TGTGCCAGCAGCTTTGAAGGTATGGAGACTGAAGCTTTCTTT. This encodes CASSFEGMETEAFF. The chain combines TRBV5-6 with TRBJ1-1; D unclear. The V gene lost 2 bases and the J gene lost 5 bases, with 13 bases spanning the gap. CDR1 is SGHDT and CDR2 is YYEEEE in the germline V gene. The CDR3 has 14 amino acids. The variable domain in full, completed from reference TRBV5-6 and TRBJ1-1, reads DAGVTQSPTHLIKTRGQQVTLRCSPKSGHDTVSWYQQALGQGPQFIFQYYEEEERQRGNFPDRFSGHQFPNYSSELNVNALLLGDSALYLCASSFEGMETEAFFGQGTRLTVV.

The J gene is TRBJ1-4, the V gene TRBV27; a possible D gene is TRBD1 (5 bases). V was pared by 5 bases and J by 2 bases, with 9 bases between. CDR3 length: 14 residues. Germline CDR1 reads MNHEY; CDR2 reads SMNVEV (reference sequence). In DNA, the CDR3 is TGTGCCAGCAGTCCCGGGACTACTAATGAAAAACTGTTTTTT. Translation: CASSPGTTNEKLFF. Based on the CDR3 plus reference TRBV27 and TRBJ1-4, the full variable domain is EAQVTQNPRYLITVTGKKLTVTCSQNMNHEYMSWYRQDPGLGLRQIYYSMNVEVTDKGDVPEGYKVSRKEKRNFPLILESPSPNQTSLYFCASSPGTTNEKLFFGSGTQLSVL.